This T cell receptor (beta chain) is from a study of CD8+ T cells in alopecia areata. Isolated RNA was reverse transcribed into cDNA used as the sequencing template. Some clones are missing from TCRdb's copy, which holds only in-frame ones; the method was immunoSEQ multiplex PCR. The sample gives 150,000 to 200,000 clones, roughly 60% of which show up once; approximately 0.93% is in the top ten. As for this clone: No antigen is known for it.

Germline V gene data show CDR1 as SQVTM and CDR2 as ANQGSEA. CDR3 length equals 11 residues. V dropped 6 bases and J dropped 5 bases, with 10 bases sitting between them. The treatment here: oral pan-JAK inhibitor, 5-10 mg twice daily. It was from alopecia areata patients that lesional scalp punch biopsies and peripheral blood were collected. The study's findings and limits: Affected lesional scalp, above all in alopecia totalis/universalis, was more clonal than normal scalp.

This clonotype originated in a human donor with alopecia areata. This chain links TRBV29-1 with TRBJ1-1; no clear D. The sample here was CD4+ T cells sorted from blood, taken at week 24, from a patient treated with tofacitinib. The CDR3 spells CSVTGRTEAFF. Written as DNA, the CDR3 is TGCAGCGTAACCGGACGGACTGAAGCTTTCTTT. Looking up the rest from reference TRBV29-1 and TRBJ1-1 gives the full variable domain: SAVISQKPSRDICQRGTSLTIQCQVDSQVTMMFWYRQQPGQSLTLIATANQGSEATYESGFVIDKFPISRPNLTFSTLTVSNMSPEDSSIYLCSVTGRTEAFFGQGTRLTVV.